A single sample is the source of the 3 T cell receptor beta chains below, sequenced in a study of blood T cells in healthy people across ages. A sample-barcoded 5' primer and a J-beta primer mix were used in a second PCR of roughly 7 to 11 cycles. TCRdb reprocessed the 5' RACE reads via MiXCR and lists one record per CDR3 protein. The sample lists 780,000 or so distinct CDR3 sequences, roughly 50% occurring once. Sequencing input: blood. Receptors originate from a man at least 80 years old in good health.

In this sample, this clonotype turned up a few times. This sequence joins TRBV5-6 and TRBJ2-3; 9 nucleotides align to TRBD2. The CDR3 totals 17 residues. CDR1 SGHDT and CDR2 YYEEEE come from the germline V gene. Trimming at V came to 2 bases and at J to 14 bases, leaving 21 bases not matched to a gene. CDR3 coding DNA: TGTGCCAGCAGCTTTATGCGGGAGGGCAAGGGTCACAGATACGCGTATTTT. Residues: CASSFMREGKGHRYAYF. Together with reference TRBV5-6 and TRBJ2-3, the CDR3 gives the full variable domain: DAGVTQSPTHLIKTRGQQVTLRCSPKSGHDTVSWYQQALGQGPQFIFQYYEEEERQRGNFPDRFSGHQFPNYSSELNVNALLLGDSALYLCASSFMREGKGHRYAYFGPGTRLTVL.

The V and J genes are TRBV5-1 and TRBJ2-1; 10 bases map to TRBD2. The germline gives CDR1 SGHRS, CDR2 YFSETQ. The CDR3 totals 17 residues. J was trimmed by 8 bases and V by 0 bases; bases with no gene match: 11. The CDR3 sequence is CASSLVPSGSVADEQFF. In nucleotides, the CDR3 is TGCGCCAGCAGCTTGGTGCCTAGCGGGAGTGTAGCGGATGAGCAGTTCTTC. The entire variable domain, with the rest obtained from reference TRBV5-1 and TRBJ2-1, is as follows: KAGVTQTPRYLIKTRGQQVTLSCSPISGHRSVSWYQQTPGQGLQFLFEYFSETQRNKGNFPGRFSGRQFSNSRSEMNVSTLELGDSALYLCASSLVPSGSVADEQFFGPGTRLTVL.

This rearrangement joins TRBV6-5 to TRBJ2-7, with TRBD2 as a possible D gene (6 bases). V lost 0 bases to trimming and J lost 4 bases, with 13 bases between them. Germline V gene lookup returns CDR1 MNHEY and CDR2 SVGAGI. CDR3 length: 15 amino acids. This CDR3 reads CASSYSQGGGYEQYF. As DNA, the CDR3 is TGTGCCAGCAGTTACTCTCAGGGAGGAGGGTACGAGCAGTACTTC.